One and the same sample provided the 25 T cell receptor beta chains below, sequenced in a study of T cell repertoires in cytomegalovirus infection. In TCRdb, the reads were re-called with MiXCR into one record per CDR3 protein. The sample consists of some 920,000 distinct CDR3 sequences, around 30% of them appearing once. No antigens are known for them. The sample was cultured CD8+ T cells from PBMCs, taken from culture after CMV antigen stimulation. Receptors were obtained from a human donor in good health (CMV status not recorded). Some clones in this sample may be carry-over from other donors' samples.

V is TRBV9 and J is TRBJ2-1; 12 bases line up with TRBD2. The J segment lost 5 bases and the V segment lost 1 base, leaving 4 bases of the junction unmatched. Germline V CDR1 and CDR2: SGDLS, YYNGEE. CDR3 length equals 16 residues. The CDR3: CASSVPLAGGHNEQFF. CDR3 nucleotides: TGTGCCAGCAGCGTACCCCTAGCGGGGGGGCACAATGAGCAGTTCTTC.

This rearrangement joins TRBV2 to TRBJ2-1; TRBD2 matches at 9 bases. With 3 bases clipped from V and 10 bases from J, the junction kept 10 bases outside the gene matches. This CDR3 is 15 amino acids long. CDR1 is SNHLY and CDR2 is FYNNEI in the germline V gene. The CDR3 sequence is CASSEASGIRGEQFF. The CDR3 DNA follows: TGTGCCAGCAGTGAGGCTAGCGGGATTAGGGGAGAGCAGTTCTTC.

Only a few counts were recorded for this clonotype. This sequence joins TRBV28 and TRBJ2-7; 9 nucleotides agree with TRBD1. This CDR3 is 16 amino acids long. Germline V gene data show CDR1 as MDHEN and CDR2 as SYDVKM. V lost 3 bases to trimming and J lost 4 bases; unmatched junction nucleotides: 10. DNA of the CDR3: TGTGCCAGCAGTTTTCGGCCTGGGACAGGGCCTTACGAGCAGTACGTC. It translates to CASSFRPGTGPYEQYV.

This clonotype came up a few times. The chain joins TRBV28 to TRBJ1-2, with D maybe TRBD1 (6 bases). The CDR3 is 15 amino acids. Between the trimmed V and J ends, which lost 3 bases and 4 bases, there was a span of 15 bases. Germline-derived CDR1 and CDR2 are MDHEN and SYDVKM. The DNA for the CDR3 is TGTGCCAGCAGTTTCAACCCCCAGGGGATCTATGGCTACACCTTC. Protein: CASSFNPQGIYGYTF.

V is TRBV6-6 and J is TRBJ2-7; tentative D call: TRBD2 (6 bases). The germline V gene has CDR1 MNHNY and CDR2 SVGAGI (reference sequence). The germline V and J ends were trimmed by 5 bases and 3 bases, with 14 bases remaining between them. The CDR3 consists of 14 residues. This CDR3 reads CASSHKTRSYEQYV. DNA for the CDR3: TGTGCCAGCAGTCATAAGACTAGGAGCTACGAGCAGTACGTC.

The sample holds many counts of this clonotype. The chain joins TRBV7-6 to TRBJ1-1; perhaps TRBD1 as D (5 bases). This CDR3 region has 17 residues. Germline V gene lookup returns CDR1 SGHVS and CDR2 FNYEAQ. V lost 2 bases and J lost 0, with 16 bases in between. CDR3: CASSLMIGGSMNTEAFF. CDR3 sequence (DNA): TGTGCCAGCAGCTTAATGATCGGGGGGTCCATGAACACTGAAGCTTTCTTT.

This clonotype was detected ten times or more. The CDR3 region is CASSPPDRGNWDEQFF. In DNA, the CDR3 is TGTGCCAGCAGCCCCCCCGACAGGGGTAACTGGGATGAGCAGTTCTTC. The rearrangement links TRBV7-2 to TRBJ2-1; TRBD1 matches 8 bases. Germline lookup yields CDR1 SGHTA and CDR2 FQGNSA. V gave up 5 bases and J gave up 8 bases; unmatched junction bases: 14. The CDR3 contains 16 residues.

This clonotype was picked up many times. The V and J genes are TRBV6-5 and TRBJ1-1; possibly TRBD1 for D (5 bases). Trimming removed 0 bases from V and 1 base from J, with 9 bases in between. CDR3 size: 15 residues. Per the germline V gene, CDR1 is MNHEY and CDR2 is SVGAGI. The CDR3 DNA reads as TGTGCCAGCAGTTACTCGGGGGGAGGGAACACTGAAGCTTTCTTT. It translates to CASSYSGGGNTEAFF.

This chain links TRBV6-5 with TRBJ1-1; 7 bases are shared with TRBD1. Germline lookup yields CDR1 MNHEY and CDR2 SVGAGI. This CDR3 comprises 17 residues. The V gene end was trimmed by 2 bases and the J gene end by 5 bases; junction bases not matched to a gene: 14. The DNA for the CDR3 is TGTGCCAGCAGTTACCAAAGGGGGCGGCGGGGGATAACTGAAGCTTTCTTT. It specifies CASSYQRGRRGITEAFF.

The rearrangement joins TRBV4-1 to TRBJ2-1; maybe TRBD2 (6 bases). Germline values: CDR1 MGHRA, CDR2 YSYEKL. The CDR3 spans 15 residues. Trimming took 5 bases from V and 1 from J, leaving 12 bases between them. The CDR3, as DNA: TGCGCCAGCAGCTCCCAACGGGGGTCCTACAATGAGCAGTTCTTC. Encoded protein: CASSSQRGSYNEQFF.

V is TRBV12-3 or TRBV12-4 and J is TRBJ2-3; 7 nucleotides agree with TRBD1. V shed 7 bases and J 6 bases; nucleotides not matched to a gene: 16. This CDR3 spans 16 amino acids. CDR3 in DNA: TGTGCCAGCACTGAGGGGGCGGGTGGGGGCTGGGATACGCAGTATTTT. Translating gives CASTEGAGGGWDTQYF.

The sample holds a few counts of this clonotype. The gene calls are TRBV19 and TRBJ2-5, with 9 bases that match TRBD1. The CDR3 extends over 16 amino acids. In germline, CDR1 is LNHDA, CDR2 SQIVND (reference sequence). Trimming cost V 3 bases and J 7 bases; bases outside gene matches: 12. The CDR3 nucleotides are TGTGCCAGTAGTATCGGCCTACCGGGACAGGGATTGACCCAGTACTTC. This codes for CASSIGLPGQGLTQYF.

The chain is built from TRBV12-5 and TRBJ1-3; D gene unclear. The CDR3 extends over 14 amino acids. Per germline, CDR1 LGHNT and CDR2 FRNRAP. Deletions cut 1 base from V and 4 bases from J, with 8 bases between. In DNA, the CDR3 is TGTGCTAGTGGTTTGGGGAGCCCCGGAAACACCATATATTTT. It specifies CASGLGSPGNTIYF.

The rearrangement joins TRBV6-6 to TRBJ2-1, with no clear D. The V end lost 8 bases, the J end lost 9 bases, and 17 bases lay between the germline ends. This CDR3 spans 13 amino acids. Germline loops: CDR1 MNHNY, CDR2 SVGAGI (reference sequence). CDR3 amino acids: CASQIWGYGEQFF. In DNA form, the CDR3 reads TGTGCCAGCCAAATTTGGGGTTACGGTGAGCAGTTCTTC.

The chain recombines TRBV28 with TRBJ2-3; D ambiguous. This CDR3 contains 14 residues. The germline V gene has CDR1 MDHEN and CDR2 SYDVKM. Trimming took off 3 bases at V and 5 bases at J, with 12 bases between the two ends. The CDR3 loop reads CASSFEGLLDTQYF. CDR3 sequence (DNA): TGTGCCAGCAGTTTCGAAGGGCTGCTAGATACGCAGTATTTT.

There are a few counts of this clonotype. The rearrangement links TRBV20-1 to TRBJ2-3, with TRBD2 matching over 8 bases. The CDR3 has 15 amino acids. J lost 1 base, V lost 0 bases, and 3 bases had no gene match. CDR1 is DFQATT and CDR2 is SNEGSKA in the germline V gene (reference sequence). This chain's CDR3 is CSARDERGRTDTQYF. CDR3 nucleotide sequence: TGCAGTGCTAGAGATGAGCGGGGGCGCACAGATACGCAGTATTTT.

This clonotype was counted ten times or more. The CDR3: CASSLGPGGGANEQYF. The CDR3 bases are TGTGCCAGCAGCTTGGGGCCTGGCGGGGGGGCGAATGAGCAGTACTTC. This sequence joins TRBV7-6 and TRBJ2-7; 9 bases match TRBD2. J was trimmed by 7 bases and V by 3 bases; bases with no gene match: 13. The CDR3 is made up of 16 amino acids. CDR1 is SGHVS, CDR2 FNYEAQ, per germline.

V usage is TRBV15 and J usage is TRBJ1-1; D uncertain. Germline loops: CDR1 LNHNV, CDR2 YYDKDF (reference sequence). The V gene lost 3 bases and the J gene lost 6 bases, with 8 bases spanning the gap. The CDR3 consists of 12 residues. The CDR3 reads CATSSGRAEAFF. The CDR3 nucleotides are TGTGCCACCAGCAGCGGGAGGGCTGAAGCTTTCTTT.

The rearrangement joins TRBV6-2 or TRBV6-3 to TRBJ2-7; tentative D call: TRBD1 (6 bases). V dropped 5 bases and J dropped 0 bases, with 17 bases sitting between them. Germline V CDR1 and CDR2: MNHEY, SVGEGT. CDR3 length equals 16 residues. This CDR3 reads CASSRYTGLGSYEQYV. In DNA, the CDR3 is TGTGCCAGCAGTCGATATACAGGGCTAGGCTCCTACGAGCAGTACGTC.

In the case of this clonotype: The junction shows a germline mismatch at one end, possibly a read error. The rearrangement joins TRBV19 to TRBJ2-2; the D gene is possibly TRBD1 (5 bases). CDR1 is LNHDA and CDR2 is SQIVND in the germline V gene (reference sequence). The CDR3 has 16 residues. The CDR3 here is CVSSPRTLPNTGELFF. DNA of the CDR3: TGTGTCAGTAGTCCCCGGACATTACCGAACACCGGGGAGCTGTTTTTT.

The rearrangement joins TRBV13 to TRBJ2-3; D tentatively reads TRBD1 or TRBD2 (5 bases each). This CDR3 is 15 amino acids long. V was shortened by 5 bases and J by 2 bases, with 14 bases between the two germline ends. Looked up from germline, CDR1 is PRHDT and CDR2 is FYEKMQ (reference sequence). The CDR3 nucleotides read TGTGCCAGCAGCCCACGGGACCACAACACAGATACGCAGTATTTT. Translated: CASSPRDHNTDTQYF.

This clonotype was seen repeatedly, ten times or more. This chain uses TRBV12-5 with TRBJ2-1; perhaps D is TRBD1 or TRBD2 (6 bases each). V was clipped by 5 bases and J by 11 bases, with 13 bases between them. Germline lookup yields CDR1 LGHNT and CDR2 FRNRAP. The CDR3 spans 12 residues. CDR3 sequence: CASGMPRDKQFF. The CDR3 DNA sequence: TGTGCTAGTGGTATGCCGCGGGACAAGCAGTTCTTC.

Concerning this clonotype: One junction end does not reproduce the germline sequence, and a read error may be involved. The rearrangement links TRBV10-3 to TRBJ1-4, with 10 bases identical to TRBD1. Germline V gene sequence: CDR1 ENHRY, CDR2 SYGVKD. The CDR3 has 17 residues. CDR3 coding DNA: TGTGCAATCAGTGAAAAAAACCCCCGGGACAGGGGCAAAAAACTGTTTTTT. Translating it yields CAISEKNPRDRGKKLFF.

The gene calls are TRBV27 and TRBJ2-7; D is uncertain. Germline CDR1 MNHEY, CDR2 SMNVEV (reference sequence). The V gene lost 6 bases and the J gene lost 0 bases, with 12 bases spanning the gap. CDR3 size: 14 residues. This chain's CDR3 is CASSWTPSSYEQYF. CDR3 coding DNA: TGTGCCAGCAGCTGGACCCCCAGCTCCTACGAGCAGTACTTC.

Comment on this clonotype: A read error may account for a junction end that differs from germline. The chain combines TRBV9 with TRBJ2-5, with D uncertain. CDR1 and CDR2 from the germline V gene are SGDLS and YYNGEE. This CDR3 has 15 residues. CDR3 bases: TGTGCCAGCAGCGTAGAAGGGTCTCTCCCGGAGACCCGGTACTTC. Its translation is CASSVEGSLPETRYF.